This T cell receptor (beta chain) was obtained from a study of blood T cell repertoires in COVID-19. Study details: Sources were T cells, B-cell-depleted T cells, or PBMCs; the material itself was cDNA or gDNA.

Using immunoSEQ multiplex PCR, the repertoire was profiled, and TCRdb retains in-frame clones only, with some absent. This sample has roughly 400,000 clones, with approximately 90% found just once. Participant-given clinical history determined each cohort assignment. This clone was seen only a few times. The CDR3 totals 17 residues. Trimming at V came to 5 bases and at J to 1 base, leaving 5 bases not matched to a gene. Germline values: CDR1 MGHRA, CDR2 YSYEKL. The clonotype was recovered from a woman between 50 and 59 years old who had recovered from COVID-19. This chain connects TRBV4-1 to TRBJ2-6, with 10 nucleotides matching TRBD1. The sample consisted of PBMCs or T cells enriched from blood (not recorded which). The CDR3 region is CASSYRDRGSGANVLTF. The CDR3 DNA reads as TGCGCCAGCAGCTACCGGGACAGGGGTTCTGGGGCCAACGTCCTGACTTTC.